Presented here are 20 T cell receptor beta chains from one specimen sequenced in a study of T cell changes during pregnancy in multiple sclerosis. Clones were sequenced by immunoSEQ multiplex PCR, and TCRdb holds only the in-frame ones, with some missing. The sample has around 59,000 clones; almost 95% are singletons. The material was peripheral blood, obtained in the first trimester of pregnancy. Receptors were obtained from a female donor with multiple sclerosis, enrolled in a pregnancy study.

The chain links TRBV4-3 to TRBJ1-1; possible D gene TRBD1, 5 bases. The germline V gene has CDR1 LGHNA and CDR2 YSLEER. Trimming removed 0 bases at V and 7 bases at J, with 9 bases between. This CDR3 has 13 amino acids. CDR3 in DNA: TGCGCCAGCAGCCAAGATAGGAGGGGTGAAGCTTTCTTT. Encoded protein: CASSQDRRGEAFF.

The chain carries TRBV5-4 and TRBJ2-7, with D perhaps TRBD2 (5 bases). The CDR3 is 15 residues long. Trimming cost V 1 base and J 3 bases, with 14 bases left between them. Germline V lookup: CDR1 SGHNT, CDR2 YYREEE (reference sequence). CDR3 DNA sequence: TGTGCCAGCAGCTTGCTACTAGATCCTTTCTACGAGCAGTACTTC. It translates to CASSLLLDPFYEQYF. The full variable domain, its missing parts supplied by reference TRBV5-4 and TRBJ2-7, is ETGVTQSPTHLIKTRGQQVTLRCSSQSGHNTVSWYQQALGQGPQFIFQYYREEENGRGNFPPRFSGLQFPNYSSELNVNALELDDSALYLCASSLLLDPFYEQYFGPGTRLTVT.

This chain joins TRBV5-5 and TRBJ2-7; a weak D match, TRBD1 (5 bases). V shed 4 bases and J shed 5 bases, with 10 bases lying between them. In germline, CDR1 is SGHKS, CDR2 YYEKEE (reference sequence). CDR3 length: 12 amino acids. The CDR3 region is CASSLVGDEQYF. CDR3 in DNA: TGTGCCAGCAGCCTAGTAGGGGACGAGCAGTACTTC.

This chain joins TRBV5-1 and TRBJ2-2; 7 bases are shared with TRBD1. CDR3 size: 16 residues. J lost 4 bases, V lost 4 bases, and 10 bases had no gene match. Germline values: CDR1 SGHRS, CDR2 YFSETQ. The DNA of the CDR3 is TGCGCCAGCAGCAGAGGAGACAGGGCCGGCACCGGGGAGCTGTTTTTT. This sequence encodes CASSRGDRAGTGELFF.

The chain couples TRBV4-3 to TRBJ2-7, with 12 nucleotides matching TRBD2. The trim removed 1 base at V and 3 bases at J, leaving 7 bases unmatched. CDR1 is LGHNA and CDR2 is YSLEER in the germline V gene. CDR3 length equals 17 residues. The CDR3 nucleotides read TGCGCCAGCAGCCAAGGGGCGACTAGCGGGGGATACTACGAGCAGTACTTC. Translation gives CASSQGATSGGYYEQYF.

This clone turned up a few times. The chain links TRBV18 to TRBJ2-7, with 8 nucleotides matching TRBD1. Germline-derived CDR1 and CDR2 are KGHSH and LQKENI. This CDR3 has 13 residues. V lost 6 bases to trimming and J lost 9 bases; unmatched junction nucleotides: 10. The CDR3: CASSSLTGDVQYF. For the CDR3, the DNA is TGTGCCAGCTCTTCCCTGACAGGGGATGTGCAGTACTTC. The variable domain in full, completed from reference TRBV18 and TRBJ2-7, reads NAGVMQNPRHLVRRRGQEARLRCSPMKGHSHVYWYRQLPEEGLKFMVYLQKENIIDESGMPKERFSAEFPKEGPSILRIQQVVRGDSAAYFCASSSLTGDVQYFGPGTRLTVT.

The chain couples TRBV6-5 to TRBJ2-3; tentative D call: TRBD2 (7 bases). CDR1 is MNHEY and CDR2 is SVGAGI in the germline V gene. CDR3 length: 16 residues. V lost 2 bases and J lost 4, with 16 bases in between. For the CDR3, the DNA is TGTGCCAGCAGTTACGGGGTGGGGGGGGCGGCAGATACGCAGTATTTT. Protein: CASSYGVGGAADTQYF.

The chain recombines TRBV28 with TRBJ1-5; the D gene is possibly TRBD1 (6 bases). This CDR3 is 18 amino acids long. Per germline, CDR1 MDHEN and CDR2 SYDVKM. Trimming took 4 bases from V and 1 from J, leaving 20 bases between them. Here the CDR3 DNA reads TGTGCCAGCAGTTCCCAGGGGTGGGGCTGGGTGAGCAATCAGCCCCAGCATTTT. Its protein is CASSSQGWGWVSNQPQHF.

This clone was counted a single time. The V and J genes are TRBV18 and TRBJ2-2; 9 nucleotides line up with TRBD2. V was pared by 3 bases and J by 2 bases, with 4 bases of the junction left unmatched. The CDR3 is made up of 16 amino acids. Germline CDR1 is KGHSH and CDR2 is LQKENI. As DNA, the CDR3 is TGTGCCAGCTCACCTGGACTAGCGAGTAACACCGGGGAGCTGTTTTTT. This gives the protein CASSPGLASNTGELFF.

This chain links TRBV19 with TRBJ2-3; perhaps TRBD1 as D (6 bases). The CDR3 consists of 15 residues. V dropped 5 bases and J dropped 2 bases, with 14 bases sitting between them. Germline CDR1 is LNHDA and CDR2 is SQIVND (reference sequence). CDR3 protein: CASSYRVPPTDTQYF. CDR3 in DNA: TGTGCCAGTAGTTACAGGGTCCCCCCCACAGATACGCAGTATTTT.

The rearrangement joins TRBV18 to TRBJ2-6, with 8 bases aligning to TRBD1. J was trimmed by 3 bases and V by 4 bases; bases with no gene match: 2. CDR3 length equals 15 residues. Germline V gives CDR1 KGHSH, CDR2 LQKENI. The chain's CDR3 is CASSRQGNGANVLTF. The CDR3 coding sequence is TGTGCCAGCTCACGACAGGGGAATGGGGCCAACGTCCTGACTTTC.

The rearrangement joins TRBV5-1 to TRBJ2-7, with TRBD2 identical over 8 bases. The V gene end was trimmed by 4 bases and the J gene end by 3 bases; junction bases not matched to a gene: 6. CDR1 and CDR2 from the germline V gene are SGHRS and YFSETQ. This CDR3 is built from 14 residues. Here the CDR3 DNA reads TGCGCCAGCAGCCTGGCGGGGGGTAACTACGAGCAGTACTTC. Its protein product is CASSLAGGNYEQYF.

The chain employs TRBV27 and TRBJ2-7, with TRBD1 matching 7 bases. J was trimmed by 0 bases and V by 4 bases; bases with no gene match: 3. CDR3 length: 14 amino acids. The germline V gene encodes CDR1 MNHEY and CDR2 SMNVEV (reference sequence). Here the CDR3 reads CASSSDRSSYEQYF. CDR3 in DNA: TGTGCCAGCAGTTCGGACAGGAGCTCCTACGAGCAGTACTTC.

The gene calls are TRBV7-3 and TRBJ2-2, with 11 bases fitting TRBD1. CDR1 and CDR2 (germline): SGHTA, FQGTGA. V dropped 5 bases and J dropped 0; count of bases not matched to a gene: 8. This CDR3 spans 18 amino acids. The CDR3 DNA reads TGTGCCAGCAGCACGGACAGGGGGCGCCCCGCGAACACCGGGGAGCTGTTTTTT. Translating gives CASSTDRGRPANTGELFF.

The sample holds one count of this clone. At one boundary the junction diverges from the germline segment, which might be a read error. Here the CDR3 reads CSVAGGPGDSAW. The CDR3 nucleotides read TGCAGCGTGGCAGGGGGCCCTGGGGACTCCGCTTGG. The chain employs TRBV29-1 and TRBJ2-7; 8 bases are a match to TRBD1. Germline V gene lookup returns CDR1 SQVTM and CDR2 ANQGSEA. The CDR3 consists of 12 residues.

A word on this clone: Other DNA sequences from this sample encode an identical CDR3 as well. CDR3 sequence reads: CASRGTDLAKNIQYF. The CDR3, as DNA: TGTGCCAGCAGAGGGACAGATCTAGCCAAAAACATTCAGTACTTC. The chain recombines TRBV6-5 with TRBJ2-4, with 7 positions matching TRBD1. CDR1 is MNHEY and CDR2 is SVGAGI in the germline V gene. J was trimmed by 0 bases and V by 6 bases; bases with no gene match: 5. This CDR3 has 15 residues.

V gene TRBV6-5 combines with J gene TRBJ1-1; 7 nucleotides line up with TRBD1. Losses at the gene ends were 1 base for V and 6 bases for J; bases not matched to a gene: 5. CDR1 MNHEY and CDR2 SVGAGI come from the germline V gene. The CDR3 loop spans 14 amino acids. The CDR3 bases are TGTGCCAGCAGTTACTTTTTAGGGGGCCCTGAAGCTTTCTTT. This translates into CASSYFLGGPEAFF.

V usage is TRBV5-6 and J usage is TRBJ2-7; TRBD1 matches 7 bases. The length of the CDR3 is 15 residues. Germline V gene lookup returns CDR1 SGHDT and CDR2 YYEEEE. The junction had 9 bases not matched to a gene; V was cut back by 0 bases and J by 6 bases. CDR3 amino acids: CASSLGLRGPREQYF. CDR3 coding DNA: TGTGCCAGCAGCTTGGGTCTAAGGGGGCCACGCGAGCAGTACTTC.

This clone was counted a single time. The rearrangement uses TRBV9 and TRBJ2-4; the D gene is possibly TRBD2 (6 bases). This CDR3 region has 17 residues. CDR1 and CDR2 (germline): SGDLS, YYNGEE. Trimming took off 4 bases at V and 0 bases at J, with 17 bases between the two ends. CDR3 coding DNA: TGTGCCAGCAGCCCGGATTGGGGGGAACTAGCCAAAAACATTCAGTACTTC. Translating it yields CASSPDWGELAKNIQYF.

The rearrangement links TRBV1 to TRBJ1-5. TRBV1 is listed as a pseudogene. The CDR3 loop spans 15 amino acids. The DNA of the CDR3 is TGCACCAGCAGCCAAGTTCCTTATAGCAATCAGCCCCAGCATTTT. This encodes CTSSQVPYSNQPQHF.